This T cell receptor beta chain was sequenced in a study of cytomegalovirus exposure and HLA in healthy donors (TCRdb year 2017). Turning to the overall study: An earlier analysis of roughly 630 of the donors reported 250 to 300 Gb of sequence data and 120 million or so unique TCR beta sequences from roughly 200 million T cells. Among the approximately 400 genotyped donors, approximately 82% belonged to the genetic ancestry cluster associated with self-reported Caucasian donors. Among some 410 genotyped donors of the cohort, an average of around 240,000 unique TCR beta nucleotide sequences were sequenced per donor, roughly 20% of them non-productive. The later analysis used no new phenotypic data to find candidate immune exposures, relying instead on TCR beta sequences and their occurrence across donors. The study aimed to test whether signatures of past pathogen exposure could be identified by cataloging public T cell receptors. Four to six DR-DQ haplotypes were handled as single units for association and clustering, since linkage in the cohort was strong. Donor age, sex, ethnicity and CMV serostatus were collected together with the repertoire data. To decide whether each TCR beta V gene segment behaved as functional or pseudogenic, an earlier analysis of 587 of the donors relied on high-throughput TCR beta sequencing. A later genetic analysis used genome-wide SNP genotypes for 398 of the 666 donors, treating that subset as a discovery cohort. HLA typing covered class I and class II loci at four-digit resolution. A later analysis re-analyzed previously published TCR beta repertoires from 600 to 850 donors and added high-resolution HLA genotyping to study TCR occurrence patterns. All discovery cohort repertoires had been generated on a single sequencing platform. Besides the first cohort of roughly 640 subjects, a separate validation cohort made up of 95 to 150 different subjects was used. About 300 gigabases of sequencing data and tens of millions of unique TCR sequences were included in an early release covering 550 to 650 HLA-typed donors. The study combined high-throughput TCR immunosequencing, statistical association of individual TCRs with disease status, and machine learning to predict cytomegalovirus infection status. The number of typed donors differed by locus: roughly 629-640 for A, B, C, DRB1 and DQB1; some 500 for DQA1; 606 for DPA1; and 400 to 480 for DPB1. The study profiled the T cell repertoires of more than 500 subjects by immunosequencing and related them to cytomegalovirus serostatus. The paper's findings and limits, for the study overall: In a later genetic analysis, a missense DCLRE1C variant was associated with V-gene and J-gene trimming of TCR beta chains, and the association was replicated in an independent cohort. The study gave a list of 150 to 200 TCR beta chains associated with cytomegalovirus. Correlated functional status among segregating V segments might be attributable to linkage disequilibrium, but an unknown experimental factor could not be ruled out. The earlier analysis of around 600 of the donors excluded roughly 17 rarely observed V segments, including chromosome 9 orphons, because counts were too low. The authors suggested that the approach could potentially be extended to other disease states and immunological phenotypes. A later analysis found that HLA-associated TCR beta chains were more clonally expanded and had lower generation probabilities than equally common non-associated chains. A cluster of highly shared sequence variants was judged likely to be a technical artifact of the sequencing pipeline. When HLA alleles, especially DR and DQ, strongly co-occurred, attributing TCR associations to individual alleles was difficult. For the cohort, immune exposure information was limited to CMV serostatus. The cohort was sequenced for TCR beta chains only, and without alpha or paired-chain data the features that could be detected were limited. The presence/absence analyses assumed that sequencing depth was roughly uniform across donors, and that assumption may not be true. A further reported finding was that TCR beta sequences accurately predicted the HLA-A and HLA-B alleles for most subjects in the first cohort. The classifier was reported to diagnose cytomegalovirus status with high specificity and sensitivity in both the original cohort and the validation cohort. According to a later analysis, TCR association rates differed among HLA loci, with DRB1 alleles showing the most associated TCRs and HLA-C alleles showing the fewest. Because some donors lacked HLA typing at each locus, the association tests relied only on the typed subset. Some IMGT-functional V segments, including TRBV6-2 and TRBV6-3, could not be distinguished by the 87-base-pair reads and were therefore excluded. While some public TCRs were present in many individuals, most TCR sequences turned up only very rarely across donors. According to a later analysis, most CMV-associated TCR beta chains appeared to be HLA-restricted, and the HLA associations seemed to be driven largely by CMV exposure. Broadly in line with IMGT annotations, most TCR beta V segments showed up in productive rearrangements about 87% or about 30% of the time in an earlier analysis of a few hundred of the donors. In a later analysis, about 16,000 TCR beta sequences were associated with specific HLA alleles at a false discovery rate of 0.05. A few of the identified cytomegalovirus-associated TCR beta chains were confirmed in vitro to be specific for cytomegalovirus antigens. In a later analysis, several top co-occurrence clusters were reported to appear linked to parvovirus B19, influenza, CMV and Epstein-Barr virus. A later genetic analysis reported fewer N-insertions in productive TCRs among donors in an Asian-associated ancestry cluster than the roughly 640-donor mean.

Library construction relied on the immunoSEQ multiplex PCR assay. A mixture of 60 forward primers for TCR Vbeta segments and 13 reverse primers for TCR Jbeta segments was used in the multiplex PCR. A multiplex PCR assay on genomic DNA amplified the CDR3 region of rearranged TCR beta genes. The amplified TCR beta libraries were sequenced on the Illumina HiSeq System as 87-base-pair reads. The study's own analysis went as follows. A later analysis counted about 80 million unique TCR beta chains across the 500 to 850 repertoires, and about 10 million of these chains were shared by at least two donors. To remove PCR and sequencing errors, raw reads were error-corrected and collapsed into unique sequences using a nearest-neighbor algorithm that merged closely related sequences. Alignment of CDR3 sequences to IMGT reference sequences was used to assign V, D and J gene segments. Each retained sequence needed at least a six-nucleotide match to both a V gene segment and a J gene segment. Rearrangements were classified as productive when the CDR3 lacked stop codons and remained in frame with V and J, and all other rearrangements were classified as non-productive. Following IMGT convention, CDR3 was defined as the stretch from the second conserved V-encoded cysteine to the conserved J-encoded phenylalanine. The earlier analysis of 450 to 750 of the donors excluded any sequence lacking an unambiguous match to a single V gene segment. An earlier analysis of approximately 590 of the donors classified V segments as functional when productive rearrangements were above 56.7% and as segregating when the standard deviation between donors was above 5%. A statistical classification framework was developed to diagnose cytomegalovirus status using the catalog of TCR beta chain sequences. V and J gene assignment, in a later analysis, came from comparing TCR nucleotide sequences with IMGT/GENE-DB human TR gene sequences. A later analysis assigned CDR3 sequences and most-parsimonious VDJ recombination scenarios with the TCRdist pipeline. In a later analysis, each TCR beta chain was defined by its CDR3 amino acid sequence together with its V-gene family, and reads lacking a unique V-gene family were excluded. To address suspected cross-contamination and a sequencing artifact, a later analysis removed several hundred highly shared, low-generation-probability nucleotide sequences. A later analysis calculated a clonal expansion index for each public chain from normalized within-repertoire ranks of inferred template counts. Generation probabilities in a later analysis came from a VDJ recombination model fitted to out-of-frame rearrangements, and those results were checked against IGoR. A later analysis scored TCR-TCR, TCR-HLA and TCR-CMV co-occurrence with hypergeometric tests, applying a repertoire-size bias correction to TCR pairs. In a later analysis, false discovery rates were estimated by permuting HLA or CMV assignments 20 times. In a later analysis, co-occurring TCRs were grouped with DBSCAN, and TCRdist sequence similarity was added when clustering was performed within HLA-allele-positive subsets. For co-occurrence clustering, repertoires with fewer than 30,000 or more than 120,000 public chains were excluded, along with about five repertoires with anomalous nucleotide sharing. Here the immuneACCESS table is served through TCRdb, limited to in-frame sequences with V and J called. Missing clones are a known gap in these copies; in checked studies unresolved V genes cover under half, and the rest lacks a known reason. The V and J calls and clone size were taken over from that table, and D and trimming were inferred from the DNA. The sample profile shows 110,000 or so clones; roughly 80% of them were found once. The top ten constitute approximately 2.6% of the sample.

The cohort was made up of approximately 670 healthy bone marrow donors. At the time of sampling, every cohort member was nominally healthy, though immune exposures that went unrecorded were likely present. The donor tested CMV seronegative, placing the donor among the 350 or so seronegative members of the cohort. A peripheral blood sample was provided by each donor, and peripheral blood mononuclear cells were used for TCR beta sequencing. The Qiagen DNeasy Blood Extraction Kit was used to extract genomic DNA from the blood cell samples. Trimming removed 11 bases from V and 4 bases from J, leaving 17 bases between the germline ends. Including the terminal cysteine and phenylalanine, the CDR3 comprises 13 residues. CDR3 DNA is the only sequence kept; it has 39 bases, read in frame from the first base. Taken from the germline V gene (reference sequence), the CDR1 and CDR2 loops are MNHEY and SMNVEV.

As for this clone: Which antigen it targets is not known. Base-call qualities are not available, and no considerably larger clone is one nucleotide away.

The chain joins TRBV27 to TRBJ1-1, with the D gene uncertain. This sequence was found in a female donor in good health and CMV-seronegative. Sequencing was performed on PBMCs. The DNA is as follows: TGTGCCGGCAACCCGGTGGCTAGCACTGAAGCTTTCTTT. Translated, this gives CAGNPVASTEAFF.